A selection of T cell receptor beta chains follows, all from one sample in a study of CD8+ T cells in alopecia areata. Profiling relied on immunoSEQ multiplex PCR, and the TCRdb table lists in-frame clones only, not all of them. Of 5,600 or so clones listed, over 60% are singletons. The sequences come from skin, collected at week 24, from a patient treated with tofacitinib. The source is a human donor with alopecia areata. Each CDR3 is given with its conserved first and last residue. The order of the fields is D gene, J gene, clone size, V gene, CDR3 DNA, CDR3 protein. D genes are given only for firm matches. Not all rows give a size; the values are once, few, many and, for expanded clones, a class.

TRBD2 | TRBJ2-7 | . | TRBV25-1 | TGTGCCAGCAGTGTAGCGGGCTCCTACGAGCAGTACTTC | CASSVAGSYEQYF
TRBD2 | TRBJ2-7 | . | TRBV7-2 | TGTGCCAGCAGCCCCCGGGGGGGTTCGCGAGGCTACGAGCAGTACTTC | CASSPRGGSRGYEQYF
. | TRBJ1-4 | . | TRBV25-1 | TGTGCCAGCAGTGAAGTCGGGGGGCTTGTAGAAAAACTGTTTTTT | CASSEVGGLVEKLFF
TRBD1 | TRBJ2-2 | few | TRBV5-4 | TGTGCCAGCAGCTTGATTCAGGGGGCTACCGGGGAGCTGTTTTTT | CASSLIQGATGELFF
TRBD2 | TRBJ2-3 | few | TRBV10-2 | TGCGCCAGCAACGGACTAGCGGGCAGAAATACGCAGTATTTT | CASNGLAGRNTQYF
. | TRBJ2-7 | few | TRBV7-2 | TGTGCCAGCAGCAGCGGACCCAACTACGAGCAGTACTTC | CASSSGPNYEQYF
. | TRBJ2-7 | . | TRBV7-9 | TGTGCCAGCAGATCCCGAGACCTTGAGGGGGAGCAGTACTTC | CASRSRDLEGEQYF
. | TRBJ2-3 | . | TRBV5-1 | TGCGCCAGCAGCTCACAGGGCGGAGATACGCAGTATTTT | CASSSQGGDTQYF
. | TRBJ2-6 | . | TRBV2 | TGTGCCAGCAGTGATTGGGGCTCTGGGGCCAACGTCCTGACTTTC | CASSDWGSGANVLTF
TRBD2 | TRBJ2-7 | . | TRBV13 | TGTGCCAGCAGCAGTCGACTAGCCCACGAGCAGTACTTC | CASSSRLAHEQYF
TRBD1 | TRBJ1-2 | . | TRBV11-2 | TGTGCCAGCAGCCCCCTTCCAGGCAGGGGGCCCTATGGCTACACCTTC | CASSPLPGRGPYGYTF
TRBD1 | TRBJ2-1 | . | TRBV5-5 | TGTGCCAGCAGCTGGACAGGGGGCTACAATGAGCAGTTCTTC | CASSWTGGYNEQFF
TRBD1 | TRBJ1-1 | few | TRBV11-3 | TGTGCCAGCAGCGAGGGACAGGAGAACACTGAAGCTTTCTTT | CASSEGQENTEAFF
. | TRBJ1-2 | once | TRBV28 | TGTGCCAGCAGTCTCGGGATGTATGGCTACACCTTC | CASSLGMYGYTF
. | TRBJ1-1 | . | TRBV5-4 | TGTGCCAGCAGCAGCCCTGGGAACACTGAAGCTTTCTTT | CASSSPGNTEAFF
. | TRBJ1-4 | . | TRBV11-1 | TGTGCCAGCAGCTTAGACGTGTTCCAGGGAGATGAAAAACTGTTTTTT | CASSLDVFQGDEKLFF